This T cell receptor (beta chain) was captured by sequencing in a study of graft-versus-host responses after intestinal transplantation. Study observations and caveats: The recipient marrow held GvH clones, and some of them showed up first in ileum or blood. Patients with graft-donor T cell macrochimerism had high graft-versus-host to host-versus-graft clonal ratios in allografts.

TCRdb's table, derived via immunoSEQ multiplex PCR, lists solely in-frame clones and lacks some. This sample yields approximately 100,000 clones, of which 87% are seen a single time; approximately 0.88% belongs to the top ten. V lost 0 bases, J lost 8 bases, and 6 bases lay in between. The germline V gene has CDR1 SGDLS and CDR2 YYNGEE. There are 12 residues in the CDR3. As concerns this clone: What it binds is not known.

The receptor was derived from a human donor who received an intestinal transplant. The specimen was unstimulated CD4+ T cells sorted from spleen or lymph node cells, collected before intestinal transplant. The chain uses TRBV9 and TRBJ2-1; D gene ambiguous. The CDR3 spells CASSVGFYEQFF. DNA for the CDR3: TGTGCCAGCAGCGTAGGTTTCTATGAGCAGTTCTTC.